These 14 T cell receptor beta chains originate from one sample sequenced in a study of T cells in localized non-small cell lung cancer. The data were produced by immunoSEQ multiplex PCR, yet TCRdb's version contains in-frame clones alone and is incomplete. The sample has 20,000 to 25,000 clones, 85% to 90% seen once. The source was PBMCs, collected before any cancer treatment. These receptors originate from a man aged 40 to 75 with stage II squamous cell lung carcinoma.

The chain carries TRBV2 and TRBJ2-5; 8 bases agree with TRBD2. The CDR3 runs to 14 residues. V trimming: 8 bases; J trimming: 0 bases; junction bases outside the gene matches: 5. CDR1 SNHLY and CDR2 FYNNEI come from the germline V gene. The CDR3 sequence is CASAAGANQETQYF. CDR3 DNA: TGTGCCAGCGCAGCGGGGGCAAACCAAGAGACCCAGTACTTC. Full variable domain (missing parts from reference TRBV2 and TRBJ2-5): EPEVTQTPSHQVTQMGQEVILRCVPISNHLYFYWYRQILGQKVEFLVSFYNNEISEKSEIFDDQFSVERPDGSNFTLKIRSTKLEDSAMYFCASAAGANQETQYFGPGTRLLVL.

In nucleotides, the CDR3 is TGCAGCGTTTCAGGGGGAAACTATGGCTACACCTTC. It translates to CSVSGGNYGYTF. This sequence joins TRBV29-1 and TRBJ1-2; TRBD1 aligns across 7 bases. V gave up 5 bases and J gave up 2 bases; unmatched junction bases: 2. This CDR3 comprises 12 residues. Germline V gene lookup returns CDR1 SQVTM and CDR2 ANQGSEA.

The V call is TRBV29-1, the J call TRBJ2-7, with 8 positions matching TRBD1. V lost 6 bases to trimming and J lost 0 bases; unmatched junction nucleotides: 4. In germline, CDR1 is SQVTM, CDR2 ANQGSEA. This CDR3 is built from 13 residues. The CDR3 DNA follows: TGCAGCGTGCCGGGACAGGACTCCTACGAGCAGTACTTC. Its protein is CSVPGQDSYEQYF.

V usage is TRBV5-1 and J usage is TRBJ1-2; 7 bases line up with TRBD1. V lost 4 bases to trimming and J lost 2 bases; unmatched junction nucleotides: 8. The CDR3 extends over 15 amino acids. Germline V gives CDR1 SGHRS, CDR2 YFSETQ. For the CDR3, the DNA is TGCGCCAGCAGCCGTTTACAAGGGGGCAACTATGGCTACACCTTC. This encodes CASSRLQGGNYGYTF. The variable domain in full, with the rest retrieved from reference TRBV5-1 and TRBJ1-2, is KAGVTQTPRYLIKTRGQQVTLSCSPISGHRSVSWYQQTPGQGLQFLFEYFSETQRNKGNFPGRFSGRQFSNSRSEMNVSTLELGDSALYLCASSRLQGGNYGYTFGSGTRLTVV.

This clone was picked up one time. Written as DNA, the CDR3 is TGTGCCAGCAGCCCGAGCGGGGTCTCCTACAATGAGCAGTTCTTC. The encoded protein is CASSPSGVSYNEQFF. The chain carries TRBV7-3 and TRBJ2-1; 7 nucleotides line up with TRBD2. V trimming: 5 bases; J trimming: 0 bases; junction bases outside the gene matches: 4. This CDR3 has 15 amino acids. Germline-derived CDR1 and CDR2 are SGHTA and FQGTGA.

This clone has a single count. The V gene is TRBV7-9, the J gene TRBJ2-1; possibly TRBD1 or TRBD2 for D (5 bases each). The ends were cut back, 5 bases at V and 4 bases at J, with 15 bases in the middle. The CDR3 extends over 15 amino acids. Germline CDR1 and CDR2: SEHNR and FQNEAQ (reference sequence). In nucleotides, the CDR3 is TGTGCCAGCAGCCCCTGGGACCCAGGGTACAATGAGCAGTTCTTC. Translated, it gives CASSPWDPGYNEQFF.

CDR3 bases: TGTGCCAGCAGCTGGGGCCGCGGTCAAGAGACCCAGTACTTC. Translation gives CASSWGRGQETQYF. V gene TRBV7-2 combines with J gene TRBJ2-5; D possibly corresponds to TRBD1 (5 bases). The CDR3 is 14 residues long. Germline-derived CDR1 and CDR2 are SGHTA and FQGNSA. V lost 4 bases to trimming and J lost 2 bases, with 11 bases between them.

CDR3 in amino acids: CASSFVQGRNTEAFF. CDR3 nucleotide sequence: TGTGCCAGCTCATTCGTACAGGGAAGGAACACTGAAGCTTTCTTT. The chain is built from TRBV18 and TRBJ1-1; weak D call: TRBD1 (6 bases). The CDR3 runs to 15 residues. Per germline, CDR1 KGHSH and CDR2 LQKENI. V lost 5 bases to trimming and J lost 1 base, with 14 bases between them.

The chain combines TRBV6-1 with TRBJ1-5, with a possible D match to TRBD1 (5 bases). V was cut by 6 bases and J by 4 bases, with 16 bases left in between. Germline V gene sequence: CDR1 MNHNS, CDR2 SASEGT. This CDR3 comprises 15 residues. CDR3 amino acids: CASSRVGPINQPQHF. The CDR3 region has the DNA TGTGCCAGCAGCAGGGTAGGACCGATAAATCAGCCCCAGCATTTT.

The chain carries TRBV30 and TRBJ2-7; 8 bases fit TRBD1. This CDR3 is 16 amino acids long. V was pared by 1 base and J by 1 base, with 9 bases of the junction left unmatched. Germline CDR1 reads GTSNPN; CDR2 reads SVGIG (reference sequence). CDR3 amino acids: CAWSAYRDRSSYEQYF. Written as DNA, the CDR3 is TGTGCCTGGAGTGCCTACCGGGACAGGTCTTCCTACGAGCAGTACTTC.

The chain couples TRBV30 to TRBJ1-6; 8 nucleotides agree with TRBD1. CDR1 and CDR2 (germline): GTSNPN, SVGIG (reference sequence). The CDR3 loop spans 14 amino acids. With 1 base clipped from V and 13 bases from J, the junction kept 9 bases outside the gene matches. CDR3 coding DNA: TGTGCCTGGAGTGACCAGACAGGGGTTGTCCCCCTCCACTTT. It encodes CAWSDQTGVVPLHF. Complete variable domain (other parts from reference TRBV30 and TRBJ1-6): SQTIHQWPATLVQPVGSPLSLECTVEGTSNPNLYWYRQAAGRGLQLLFYSVGIGQISSEVPQNLSASRPQDRQFILSSKKLLLSDSGFYLCAWSDQTGVVPLHFGNGTRLTVT.

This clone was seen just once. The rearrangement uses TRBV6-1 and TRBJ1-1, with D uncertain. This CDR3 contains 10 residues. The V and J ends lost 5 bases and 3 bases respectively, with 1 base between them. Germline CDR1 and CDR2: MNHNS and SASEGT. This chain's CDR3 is CASSYTEAFF. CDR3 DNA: TGTGCCAGCAGTTACACTGAAGCTTTCTTT.

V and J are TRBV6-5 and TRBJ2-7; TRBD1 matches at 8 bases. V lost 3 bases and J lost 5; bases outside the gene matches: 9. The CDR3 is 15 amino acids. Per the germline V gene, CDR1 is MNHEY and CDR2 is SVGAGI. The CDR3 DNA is TGTGCCAGCAGTTATTCCCCGGACAGGGAACACGAGCAGTACTTC. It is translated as CASSYSPDREHEQYF.

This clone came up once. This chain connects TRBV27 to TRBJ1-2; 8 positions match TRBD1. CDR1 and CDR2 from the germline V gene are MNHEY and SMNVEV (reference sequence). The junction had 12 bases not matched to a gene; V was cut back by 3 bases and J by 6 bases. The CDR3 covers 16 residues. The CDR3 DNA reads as TGTGCCAGCAGTTTCCTGGCAGGACAGGGAGGGGATGGCTACACCTTC. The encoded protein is CASSFLAGQGGDGYTF.